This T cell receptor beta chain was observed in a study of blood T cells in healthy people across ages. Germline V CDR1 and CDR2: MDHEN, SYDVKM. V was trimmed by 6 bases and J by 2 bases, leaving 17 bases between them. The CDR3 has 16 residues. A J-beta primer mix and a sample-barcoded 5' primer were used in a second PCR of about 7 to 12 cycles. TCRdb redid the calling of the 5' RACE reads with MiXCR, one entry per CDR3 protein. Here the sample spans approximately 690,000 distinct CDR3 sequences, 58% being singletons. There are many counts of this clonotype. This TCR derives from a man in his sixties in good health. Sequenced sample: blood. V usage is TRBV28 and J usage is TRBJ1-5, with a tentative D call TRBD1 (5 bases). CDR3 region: CASSSPGAARNQPQHF. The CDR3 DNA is TGTGCCAGCAGCTCCCCCGGGGCAGCTCGCAATCAGCCCCAGCATTTT. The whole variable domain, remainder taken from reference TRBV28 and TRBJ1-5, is DVKVTQSSRYLVKRTGEKVFLECVQDMDHENMFWYRQDPGLGLRLIYFSYDVKMKEKGDIPEGYSVSREKKERFSLILESASTNQTSMYLCASSSPGAARNQPQHFGDGTRLSIL.